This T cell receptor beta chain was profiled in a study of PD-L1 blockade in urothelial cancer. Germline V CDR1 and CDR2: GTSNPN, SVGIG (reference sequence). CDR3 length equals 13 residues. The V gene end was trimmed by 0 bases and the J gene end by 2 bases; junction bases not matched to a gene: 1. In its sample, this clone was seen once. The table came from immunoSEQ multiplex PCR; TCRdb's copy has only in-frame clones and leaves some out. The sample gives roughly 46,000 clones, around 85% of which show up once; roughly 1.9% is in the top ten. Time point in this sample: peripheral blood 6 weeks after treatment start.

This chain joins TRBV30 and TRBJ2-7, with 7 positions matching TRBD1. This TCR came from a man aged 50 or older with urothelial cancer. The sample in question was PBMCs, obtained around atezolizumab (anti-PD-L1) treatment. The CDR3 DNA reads TGTGCCTGGAGTGTGGGACAGACCTACGAGCAGTACTTC. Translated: CAWSVGQTYEQYF.